This T cell receptor beta chain is drawn from a study of control samples from healthy donors and cancer patients. Method: immunoSEQ multiplex PCR; TCRdb's copy keeps in-frame clones and lacks some. The sample includes around 130,000 clones, about 89% of them seen just once. This CDR3 spans 18 amino acids. V shed 6 bases, J shed 1 base, and the junction held 12 bases outside the gene matches. Germline CDR1 LGHNT, CDR2 FRNRAP. The gene calls are TRBV12-5 and TRBJ2-5, with 12 bases matching TRBD1. This TCR came from a man aged 50 or older in good health. Sequencing was done on a sample of blood. The CDR3 region is CASGEAGTGGLTQETQYF. The CDR3 DNA reads TGTGCTAGTGGAGAAGCCGGGACAGGGGGCTTGACCCAAGAGACCCAGTACTTC.